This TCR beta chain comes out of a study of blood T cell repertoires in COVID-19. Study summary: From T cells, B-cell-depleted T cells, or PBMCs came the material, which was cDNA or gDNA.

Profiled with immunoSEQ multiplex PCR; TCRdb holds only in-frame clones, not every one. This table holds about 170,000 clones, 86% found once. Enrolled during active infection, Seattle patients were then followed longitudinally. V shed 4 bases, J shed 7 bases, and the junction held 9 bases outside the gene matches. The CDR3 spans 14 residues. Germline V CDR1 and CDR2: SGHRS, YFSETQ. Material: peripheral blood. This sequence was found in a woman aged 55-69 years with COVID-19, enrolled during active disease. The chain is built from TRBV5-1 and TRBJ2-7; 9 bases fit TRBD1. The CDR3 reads CASSTRTGDSEQYF. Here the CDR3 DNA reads TGCGCCAGCAGCACGCGGACAGGGGACTCGGAGCAGTACTTC.